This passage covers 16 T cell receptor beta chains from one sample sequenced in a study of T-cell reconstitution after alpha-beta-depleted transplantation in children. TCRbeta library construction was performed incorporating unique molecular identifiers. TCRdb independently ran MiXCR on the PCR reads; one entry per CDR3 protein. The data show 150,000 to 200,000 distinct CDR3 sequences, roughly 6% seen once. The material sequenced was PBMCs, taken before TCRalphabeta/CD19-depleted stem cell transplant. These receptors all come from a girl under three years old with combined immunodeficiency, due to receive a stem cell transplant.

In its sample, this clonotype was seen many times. DNA of the CDR3: TGTGCCAGTAACGGGGCAGGGCACCCCCGAGAGACCCAGTACTTC. This codes for CASNGAGHPRETQYF. This chain uses TRBV27 with TRBJ2-5; either TRBD1 or TRBD2 may fit D (5 bases each). V lost 9 bases and J lost 4, with 21 bases in between. The germline gives CDR1 MNHEY, CDR2 SMNVEV (reference sequence). This CDR3 contains 15 residues.

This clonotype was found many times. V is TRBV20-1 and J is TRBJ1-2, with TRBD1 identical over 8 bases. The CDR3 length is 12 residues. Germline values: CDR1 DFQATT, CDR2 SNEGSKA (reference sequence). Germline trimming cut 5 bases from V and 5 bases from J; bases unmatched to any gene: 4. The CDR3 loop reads CSAVRGLYGYTF. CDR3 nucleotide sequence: TGCAGTGCTGTCAGGGGGCTTTATGGCTACACCTTC.

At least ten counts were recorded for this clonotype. CDR3 loop: CASSLRGARRTGNTIYF. The CDR3 DNA sequence: TGTGCCAGCAGTTTGCGGGGTGCCCGAAGGACTGGAAACACCATATATTTT. V usage is TRBV12-3 or TRBV12-4 and J usage is TRBJ1-3; D remains ambiguous. Trimming cost V 3 bases and J 2 bases, with 17 bases left between them. This CDR3 contains 17 residues.

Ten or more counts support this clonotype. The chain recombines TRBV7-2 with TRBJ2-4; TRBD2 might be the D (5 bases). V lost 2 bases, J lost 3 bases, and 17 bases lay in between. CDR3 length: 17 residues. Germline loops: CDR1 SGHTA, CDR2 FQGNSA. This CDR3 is CASSLKPFNGDKNIQYF. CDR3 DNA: TGTGCCAGCAGCTTAAAGCCATTTAACGGGGACAAAAACATTCAGTACTTC.

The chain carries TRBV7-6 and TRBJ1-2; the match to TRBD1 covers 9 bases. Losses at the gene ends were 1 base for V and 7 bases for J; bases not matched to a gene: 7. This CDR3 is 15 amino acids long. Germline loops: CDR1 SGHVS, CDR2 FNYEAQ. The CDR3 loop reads CASSLGSGQGLGYTF. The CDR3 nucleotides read TGTGCCAGCAGCTTAGGGTCTGGACAGGGGCTTGGCTACACCTTC. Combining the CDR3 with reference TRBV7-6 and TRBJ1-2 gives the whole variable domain GAGVSQSPRYKVTKRGQDVALRCDPISGHVSLYWYRQALGQGPEFLTYFNYEAQQDKSGLPNDRFSAERPEGSISTLTIQRTEQRDSAMYRCASSLGSGQGLGYTFGSGTRLTVV.

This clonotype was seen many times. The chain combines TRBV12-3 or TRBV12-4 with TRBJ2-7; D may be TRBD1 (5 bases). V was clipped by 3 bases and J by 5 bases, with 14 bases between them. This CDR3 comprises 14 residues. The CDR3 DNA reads TGTGCCAGCAGTTTGGGGCAGTATGTGGACGAGCAGTACTTC. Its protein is CASSLGQYVDEQYF.

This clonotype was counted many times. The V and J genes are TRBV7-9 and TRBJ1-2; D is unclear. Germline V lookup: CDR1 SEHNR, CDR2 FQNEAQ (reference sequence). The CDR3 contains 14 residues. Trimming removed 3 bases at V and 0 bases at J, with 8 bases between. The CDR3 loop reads CASSFTAANYGYTF. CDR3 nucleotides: TGTGCCAGCAGCTTCACGGCAGCTAACTATGGCTACACCTTC.

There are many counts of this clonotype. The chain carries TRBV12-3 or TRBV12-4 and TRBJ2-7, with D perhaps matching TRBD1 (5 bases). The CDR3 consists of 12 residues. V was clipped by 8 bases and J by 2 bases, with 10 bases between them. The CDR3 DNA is TGTGCCAGCGGCCGGACAACCTACGAGCAGTACTTC. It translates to CASGRTTYEQYF.

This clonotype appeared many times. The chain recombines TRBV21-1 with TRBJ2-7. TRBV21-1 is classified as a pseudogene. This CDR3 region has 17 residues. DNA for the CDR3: TGTGCCAGCAGCAAAGACACCCCGAGTACGTCAGACTACGAGCAGTACTTC. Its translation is CASSKDTPSTSDYEQYF.

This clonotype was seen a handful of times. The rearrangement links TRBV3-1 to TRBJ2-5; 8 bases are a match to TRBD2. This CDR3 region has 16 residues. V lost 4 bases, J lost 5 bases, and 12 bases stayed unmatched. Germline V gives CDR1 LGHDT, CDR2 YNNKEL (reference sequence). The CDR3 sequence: CASSRQPGLGGETQYF. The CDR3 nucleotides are TGTGCCAGCAGCCGTCAGCCGGGACTAGGGGGGGAGACCCAGTACTTC.

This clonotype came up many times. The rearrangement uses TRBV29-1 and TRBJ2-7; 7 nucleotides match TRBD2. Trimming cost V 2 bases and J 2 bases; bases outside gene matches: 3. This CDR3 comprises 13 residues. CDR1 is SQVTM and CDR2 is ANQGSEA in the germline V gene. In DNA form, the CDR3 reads TGCAGCGTTGAAACTAGCGCTCCCTACGAGCAGTACTTC. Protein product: CSVETSAPYEQYF.

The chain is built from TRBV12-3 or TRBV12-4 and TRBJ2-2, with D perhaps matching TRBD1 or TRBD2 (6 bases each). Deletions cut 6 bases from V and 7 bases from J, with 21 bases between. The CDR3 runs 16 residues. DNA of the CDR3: TGTGCCAGCAGCCCCATATCCGGGGGCGGACACGGGGAGCTGTTTTTT. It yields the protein CASSPISGGGHGELFF.

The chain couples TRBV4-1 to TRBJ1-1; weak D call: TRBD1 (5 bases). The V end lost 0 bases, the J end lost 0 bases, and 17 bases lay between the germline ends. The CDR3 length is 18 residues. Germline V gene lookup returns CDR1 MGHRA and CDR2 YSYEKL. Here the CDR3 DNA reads TGCGCCAGCAGCCAAGACCCACCTTGGACACTCATGAACACTGAAGCTTTCTTT. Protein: CASSQDPPWTLMNTEAFF.

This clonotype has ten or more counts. The CDR3 region is CASSDSGRTSYNEQFF. The CDR3 DNA follows: TGCGCCAGCAGCGATAGCGGGAGGACCTCCTACAATGAGCAGTTCTTC. The V gene is TRBV5-1, the J gene TRBJ2-1; 10 bases line up with TRBD2. Unmatched junction bases numbered 4, after V lost 4 bases and J lost 0 bases. The CDR3 has 16 amino acids. Germline values: CDR1 SGHRS, CDR2 YFSETQ.

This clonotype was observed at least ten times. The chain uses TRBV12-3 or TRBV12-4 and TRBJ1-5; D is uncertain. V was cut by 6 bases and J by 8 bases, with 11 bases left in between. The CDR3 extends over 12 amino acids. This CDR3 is CASSSRVKPQHF. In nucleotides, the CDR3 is TGTGCCAGCAGCTCTCGGGTGAAGCCCCAGCATTTT.

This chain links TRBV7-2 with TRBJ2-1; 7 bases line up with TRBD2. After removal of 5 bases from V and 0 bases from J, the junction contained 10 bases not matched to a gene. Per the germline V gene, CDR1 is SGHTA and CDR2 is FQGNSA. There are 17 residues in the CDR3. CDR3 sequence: CASSPREGPSSYNEQFF. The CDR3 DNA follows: TGTGCCAGCAGCCCGAGGGAGGGCCCTAGCTCCTACAATGAGCAGTTCTTC.